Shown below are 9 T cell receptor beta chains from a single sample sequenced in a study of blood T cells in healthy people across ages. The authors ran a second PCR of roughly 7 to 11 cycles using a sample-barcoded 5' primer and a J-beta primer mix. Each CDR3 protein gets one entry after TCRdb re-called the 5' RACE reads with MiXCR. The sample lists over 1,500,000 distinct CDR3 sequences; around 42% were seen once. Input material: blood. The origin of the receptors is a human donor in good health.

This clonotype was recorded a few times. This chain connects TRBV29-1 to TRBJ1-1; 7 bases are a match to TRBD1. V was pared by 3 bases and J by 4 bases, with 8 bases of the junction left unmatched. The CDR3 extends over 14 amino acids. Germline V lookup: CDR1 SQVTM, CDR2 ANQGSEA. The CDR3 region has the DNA TGCAGCGTTGAGATTAGGGGGCTGGGCACTGAAGCTTTCTTT. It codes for CSVEIRGLGTEAFF.

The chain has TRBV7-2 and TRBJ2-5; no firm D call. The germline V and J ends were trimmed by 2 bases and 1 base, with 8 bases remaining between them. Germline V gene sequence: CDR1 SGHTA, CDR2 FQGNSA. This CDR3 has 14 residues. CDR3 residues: CASSLFNSQETQYF. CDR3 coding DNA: TGTGCCAGCAGCTTATTTAACAGCCAAGAGACCCAGTACTTC.

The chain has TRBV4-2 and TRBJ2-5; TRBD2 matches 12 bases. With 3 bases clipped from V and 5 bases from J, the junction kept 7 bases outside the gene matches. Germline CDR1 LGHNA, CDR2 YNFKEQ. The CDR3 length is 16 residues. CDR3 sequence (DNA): TGTGCCAGCAGCCAGCCTAGCGGGGGGGCCCAGGAGACCCAGTACTTC. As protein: CASSQPSGGAQETQYF.

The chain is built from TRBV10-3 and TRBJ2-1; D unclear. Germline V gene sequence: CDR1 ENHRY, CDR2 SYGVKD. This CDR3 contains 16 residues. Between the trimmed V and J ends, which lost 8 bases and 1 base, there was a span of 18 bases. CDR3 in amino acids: CAIVSHKNPSYNEQFF. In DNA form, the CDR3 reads TGTGCCATCGTCTCTCATAAGAACCCTTCCTACAATGAGCAGTTCTTC.

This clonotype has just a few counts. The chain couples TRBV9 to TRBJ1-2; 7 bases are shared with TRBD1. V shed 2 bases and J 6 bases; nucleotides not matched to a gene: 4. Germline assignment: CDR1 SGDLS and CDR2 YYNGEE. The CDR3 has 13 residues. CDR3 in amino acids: CASSVGTEDGYTF. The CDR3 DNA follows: TGTGCCAGCAGCGTCGGGACAGAGGATGGCTACACCTTC.

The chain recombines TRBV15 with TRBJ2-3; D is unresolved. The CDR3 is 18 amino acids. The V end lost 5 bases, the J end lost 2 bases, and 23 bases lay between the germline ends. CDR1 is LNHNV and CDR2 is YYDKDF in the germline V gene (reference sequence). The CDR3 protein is CATSGASRRALITDTQYF. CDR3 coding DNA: TGTGCCACCAGCGGAGCTTCTCGACGAGCGTTAATCACAGATACGCAGTATTTT.

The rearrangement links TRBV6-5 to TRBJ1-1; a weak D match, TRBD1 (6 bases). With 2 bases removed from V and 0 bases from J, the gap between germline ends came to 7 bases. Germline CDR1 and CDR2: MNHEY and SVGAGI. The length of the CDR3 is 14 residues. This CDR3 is CASSYGGLNTEAFF. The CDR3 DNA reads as TGTGCCAGCAGTTACGGGGGCCTGAACACTGAAGCTTTCTTT.

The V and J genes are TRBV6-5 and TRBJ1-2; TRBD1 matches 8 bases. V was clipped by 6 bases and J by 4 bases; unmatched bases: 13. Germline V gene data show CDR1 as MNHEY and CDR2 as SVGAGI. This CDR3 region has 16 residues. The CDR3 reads CASSRRDRMGCYGYTF. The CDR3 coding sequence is TGTGCCAGCAGCCGAAGGGACAGGATGGGATGCTATGGCTACACCTTC.

In DNA, the CDR3 is TGCAGCGTTGAGGGGGCTATCGGGTTTGAGCAGTTCTTC. This gives the protein CSVEGAIGFEQFF. The chain combines TRBV29-1 with TRBJ2-1; perhaps TRBD1 as D (6 bases). Trimming took off 3 bases at V and 9 bases at J, with 15 bases between the two ends. There are 13 residues in the CDR3. Per germline, CDR1 SQVTM and CDR2 ANQGSEA.